This TCR beta chain stems from a study of T-cell reconstitution after alpha-beta-depleted transplantation in children. Whole-study results and caveats: It was newly produced T cells that mostly accounted for T-cell counts and diversity one year after transplant. Some patients owed their high day-60 TCRbeta diversity to surviving recipient T cells and thymic progenitors. As was reported, about two months after transplant, alpha-beta T cells came from several hundred expanded graft clones.

Only a few counts were recorded for this clonotype. Its antigen is currently unknown. Unique molecular identifiers were used to barcode this TCRbeta library. From the PCR reads, TCRdb called clonotypes with MiXCR, one entry per CDR3 protein. Seen here are some 840,000 distinct CDR3 sequences, under 20% observed once, and the top ten hold roughly 5%. Germline values: CDR1 MNHEY, CDR2 SMNVEV (reference sequence). The CDR3 spans 16 residues. V lost 0 bases to trimming and J lost 4 bases, with 15 bases between them. The source of this sequence is a male patient under 18 who had a stem cell transplant for acute lymphoblastic leukemia, so the T cells may come from the graft donor. The material was PBMCs, mostly from graft donor cells, obtained 360 days after TCRalphabeta/CD19-depleted stem cell transplant. The chain joins TRBV27 to TRBJ1-2; D not resolved. CDR3: CASSLSRPGPLYGYTF. DNA for the CDR3: TGTGCCAGCAGTTTATCGCGGCCCGGCCCGCTCTATGGCTACACCTTC.